Below, 5 T cell receptor beta chains from the same sample are listed, as sequenced in a study of CD8 T cells in Susac syndrome. Reverse transcription of about 0.5 to 1 ug RNA was carried out with random hexamers. MiXCR was run by TCRdb on the immunoSEQ multiplex PCR reads, yielding one entry per CDR3 protein. The sample has 150,000 to 250,000 distinct CDR3 sequences, over 90% seen once; the top ten hold roughly 0.094%. The sequenced sample consisted of CD4+ T cells from PBMCs. Receptors were obtained from a human donor with multiple sclerosis.

The table lists this clonotype with a count of one. The chain carries TRBV7-9 and TRBJ2-6, with 8 bases that match TRBD1. Germline CDR1 reads SEHNR; CDR2 reads FQNEAQ (reference sequence). The trim removed 4 bases at V and 3 bases at J, leaving 5 bases unmatched. This CDR3 has 16 amino acids. The CDR3: CASSSGQGGGANVLTF. CDR3 nucleotide sequence: TGTGCCAGCAGCTCCGGACAGGGTGGTGGGGCCAACGTCCTGACTTTC.

The chain's CDR3 is CASSRGRQTSYEQYF. The CDR3 DNA reads as TGTGCCAGCAGTCGCGGGAGACAGACCTCCTACGAGCAGTACTTC. The V call is TRBV12-3 or TRBV12-4, the J call TRBJ2-7; 7 bases align to TRBD2. The CDR3 covers 15 residues. The V gene end was trimmed by 5 bases and the J gene end by 0 bases; junction bases not matched to a gene: 7.

The chain uses TRBV29-1 and TRBJ1-2, with no clear D. The CDR3 is 16 amino acids. The germline V and J ends were trimmed by 2 bases and 6 bases, with 22 bases remaining between them. CDR1 is SQVTM, CDR2 ANQGSEA, per germline. CDR3: CSVETSYPSGTDGYTF. CDR3 DNA sequence: TGCAGCGTTGAAACCAGCTACCCTTCGGGAACGGATGGCTACACCTTC.

The gene calls are TRBV20-1 and TRBJ2-1, with 7 bases fitting TRBD2. V gave up 3 bases and J gave up 0 bases; unmatched junction bases: 8. Germline V gene data show CDR1 as DFQATT and CDR2 as SNEGSKA (reference sequence). The CDR3 covers 16 residues. Here the CDR3 reads CSARASSGSSYNEQFF. The CDR3 bases are TGCAGTGCTAGGGCTTCTAGCGGAAGCTCCTACAATGAGCAGTTCTTC.

This clonotype has more than one count but fewer than ten. The genes are TRBV18 and TRBJ2-1; D ambiguous. Germline V gives CDR1 KGHSH, CDR2 LQKENI. The CDR3 spans 13 residues. Trimming pared 2 bases from V and 4 bases from J, leaving 6 bases between. The CDR3 region has the DNA TGTGCCAGCTCACCAAGACAATACAATGAGCAGTTCTTC. It yields the protein CASSPRQYNEQFF.